The entry that follows covers one TCR beta chain sequence. The data stem from a study of blood T cell repertoires in COVID-19. How the authors handled the data: Quantification of nucleated cells was approximated via reference gene primer amplification. The protocol was immunoSEQ multiplex PCR, while the TCRdb copy is restricted to in-frame clones and leaves out a portion. V, J and clone size derive from that table, while D and trimming were established from the DNA sequence. The table shows about 200,000 clones, with roughly nine tenths occurring only once. The CDR3 is made up of 13 amino acids. Per germline, CDR1 KGHSH and CDR2 LQKENI. Trimming pared 7 bases from V and 5 bases from J, leaving 12 bases between.

Sequenced: peripheral blood. The rearrangement links TRBV18 to TRBJ2-1; a weak D match, TRBD2 (5 bases). This TCR came from a woman aged 70-85 years with acute or convalescent COVID-19. CDR3 region: CASFLGLDNEQFF. CDR3 coding DNA: TGTGCCAGCTTCCTAGGACTTGACAATGAGCAGTTCTTC. Variable domain in full (rest from reference TRBV18 and TRBJ2-1): NAGVMQNPRHLVRRRGQEARLRCSPMKGHSHVYWYRQLPEEGLKFMVYLQKENIIDESGMPKERFSAEFPKEGPSILRIQQVVRGDSAAYFCASFLGLDNEQFFGPGTRLTVL.